What follows is one TCR beta chain and its context. This specimen belongs to a study of blood T cell repertoires in COVID-19. Data came from immunoSEQ multiplex PCR; TCRdb stores just in-frame clones and leaves some out. The repertoire consists of hundreds of thousands of clones, with 70% to 90% occurring once and the leading ten covering approximately 2%. The sequenced sample was PBMCs or T cells enriched from blood (not recorded which). This TCR was recovered from a woman aged 18-35 years with acute COVID-19.

The CDR3 DNA reads TGTGCCAGCAGCGGGGGGACTAGCGGGAGGGTAGGTAATGAGCAGTTCTTC. Its protein product is CASSGGTSGRVGNEQFF. V is TRBV9 and J is TRBJ2-1, with TRBD2 identical over 16 bases. This CDR3 comprises 17 residues. Trimming took 3 bases from V and 7 from J; bases not matched to a gene: 7. Germline lookup yields CDR1 SGDLS and CDR2 YYNGEE.